This TCR beta chain stems from a study of radiotherapy plus CTLA-4 blockade in lung cancer. Profiling relied on immunoSEQ multiplex PCR, and the TCRdb table lists in-frame clones only, not all of them. The repertoire has around 70,000 clones, about 83% of them found once; the top ten carry less than 5%. Germline CDR1 is SEHNR and CDR2 is FQNEAQ (reference sequence). V gave up 6 bases and J gave up 5 bases, with 20 bases separating them. The CDR3 has 16 residues. This TCR was recovered from a human donor with non-small cell lung cancer who had a partial response to radiotherapy plus ipilimumab. The rearrangement uses TRBV7-9 and TRBJ2-1; unclear D gene. This specimen was peripheral blood, taken from a patient treated with radiotherapy plus ipilimumab. CDR3: CASRPALAADNNEQFF. Here the CDR3 DNA reads TGTGCCAGCAGACCCGCATTGGCCGCCGACAACAATGAGCAGTTCTTC.